The 9 T cell receptor beta chains in this list originate from one sample, sequenced in a study of T cells in women clearing cervical HPV infection. Generated by immunoSEQ multiplex PCR, the TCRdb table keeps only in-frame clones and is missing some. This specimen shows some 39,000 clones; the ten leading clones hold about 1.7%. Specimen: blood buffy coat. These receptors were taken from a woman between 18 and 70 years old with a cervical HPV16 infection that either progressed to CIN3+ or cleared (not recorded which).

Comment on this clone: The read halts 3 residues ahead of the CDR3 end, with the missing end drawn from the germline J gene. The chain is built from TRBV10-1 and TRBJ2-7; D not certain. CDR3 length: 14 amino acids. Germline loops: CDR1 WNHNN, CDR2 SYGVQD (reference sequence). V was shortened by 2 bases and J by 0 bases, with 8 bases between the two germline ends. The CDR3 loop reads CASSETPSSYEQYF. The CDR3 bases that were read are TGCGCCAGCAGTGAGACCCCTAGCTCCTACGAG.

Concerning this clone: The DNA ends 3 residues before the CDR3 does, and the rest of the CDR3 is filled in from the germline J gene. J is TRBJ1-2 and V is TRBV11-2; TRBD1 is a possible D gene (5 bases). From germline, CDR1 is SGHAT and CDR2 FQNNGV. The CDR3 sequence is 13 residues long. Between the trimmed V and J ends, which lost 4 bases and 2 bases, there was a span of 8 bases. The CDR3 bases that were read are TGTGCCAGCAGCTCGGGGGGGAACTATGGC. Its protein is CASSSGGNYG. The entire CDR3 reads CASSSGGNYGYTF.

As regards this clone: The missing CDR3 end, 3 residues past where the read stops, is filled in from the germline J gene. The same CDR3 also results from other DNA sequences found in this sample. V and J are TRBV5-6 and TRBJ2-1; no firm D call. Germline values: CDR1 SGHDT, CDR2 YYEEEE. V lost 0 bases, J lost 9 bases, and 7 bases lay in between. The CDR3 sequence is 12 residues long. CDR3: CASSLASGEQFF. The covered CDR3 bases are TGTGCCAGCAGCTTGGCTTCGGGTGAG. Full variable domain (outside the CDR3, taken from reference TRBV5-6 and TRBJ2-1): DAGVTQSPTHLIKTRGQQVTLRCSPKSGHDTVSWYQQALGQGPQFIFQYYEEEERQRGNFPDRFSGHQFPNYSSELNVNALLLGDSALYLCASSLASGEQFFGPGTRLTVL.

Details on this clone: The CDR3 goes on 3 residues after the read ends, and that part is filled in from the germline J gene. The chain links TRBV20-1 to TRBJ1-3; 10 bases match TRBD1. In germline, CDR1 is DFQATT, CDR2 SNEGSKA (reference sequence). This CDR3 is built from 15 residues. V lost 6 bases, J lost 0 bases, and 5 bases stayed unmatched. CDR3 DNA (partial): TGCAGTGCCCCATGGACAGGGGGCTCTGGAAACACC. Translation gives CSAPWTGGSGNT. The full CDR3 protein is CSAPWTGGSGNTIYF.

On this clone itself: The read falls 3 residues short of the CDR3 end, and the missing part is taken from the germline J gene. This chain uses TRBV7-2 with TRBJ2-7, with 9 bases aligning to TRBD1. The CDR3 spans 15 residues. The J segment lost 0 bases and the V segment lost 5 bases, leaving 5 bases of the junction unmatched. Germline V gives CDR1 SGHTA, CDR2 FQGNSA. CDR3 in amino acids: CASSLGTGSSYEQYF. The DNA read from the CDR3 is TGTGCCAGCAGCCTGGGGACAGGGAGCTCCTACGAG.

As regards this clone: The CDR3 extends 3 residues past the end of the read, so its final part is completed from the germline J gene. This chain joins TRBV20-1 and TRBJ2-5; 9 nucleotides agree with TRBD1. V gave up 5 bases and J gave up 6 bases; unmatched junction bases: 16. CDR1 is DFQATT and CDR2 is SNEGSKA in the germline V gene (reference sequence). The CDR3 sequence is 16 residues long. The sequenced part of the CDR3 DNA is TGCAGTGCTCCCGGGACAGGGATCCCGGGAAGGAAGACC. This translates into CSAPGTGIPGRKT. The CDR3, in full, reads CSAPGTGIPGRKTQYF.

Points on this clone: The read stops 3 residues short of the end of the CDR3; the missing end is completed from the germline J gene. The chain links TRBV5-1 to TRBJ2-7, with D unclear. With 6 bases removed from V and 4 bases from J, the gap between germline ends came to 17 bases. Germline V gives CDR1 SGHRS, CDR2 YFSETQ. The CDR3 length is 14 residues. CDR3 loop: CASKGTAYTYEQYF. The part of the CDR3 DNA that was read is TGCGCCAGCAAGGGTACAGCCTACACTTACGAG.

Incomplete CDR3 DNA: TGTGCCAGTAGTATCGGACTAGCGGTGGCCTACAATGAC. Translating it yields CASSIGLAVAYND. The whole CDR3 protein is CASSIGLAVAYNDYTF. The V call is TRBV19, the J call TRBJ1-2; D is unclear. The sequence runs out 3 residues before the end of the CDR3; the remainder is reconstructed from the germline J gene. This CDR3 contains 16 residues. The germline V gene encodes CDR1 LNHDA and CDR2 SQIVND (reference sequence).

As to this clone: The read is 3 residues too short to cover the CDR3 end, so that end is filled in from the germline J gene. The chain has TRBV19 and TRBJ1-2; weak D call: TRBD1 (5 bases). CDR1 and CDR2 from the germline V gene are LNHDA and SQIVND (reference sequence). The CDR3 covers 14 residues. CDR3 loop: CASSSGLAGGTYTF. CDR3 DNA (partial): TGTGCCAGTAGTTCGGGACTAGCGGGGGGGACC.